A single sample is the source of the 24 T cell receptor beta chains below, sequenced in a study of blood T cell repertoires in COVID-19. The method was immunoSEQ multiplex PCR; TCRdb's version includes in-frame clones alone and lacks a portion of them. The table has a few hundred thousand clones, roughly 84% seen once. The sample consisted of peripheral blood. Every receptor here comes from a man aged 60-69 years with acute or convalescent COVID-19.

The V gene is TRBV28, the J gene TRBJ2-2; 7 positions match TRBD2. Trimming removed 6 bases from V and 4 bases from J; junction bases left unmatched: 5. CDR3 length equals 14 residues. CDR1 is MDHEN and CDR2 is SYDVKM in the germline V gene. CDR3 in DNA: TGTGCCAGCAGACCGGGAGGCTCCACCGGGGAGCTGTTTTTT. It specifies CASRPGGSTGELFF.

The genes are TRBV4-1 and TRBJ1-6; TRBD1 aligns across 10 bases. The V and J ends lost 1 base and 9 bases, in that order; junction bases with no gene match: 3. The germline V gene encodes CDR1 MGHRA and CDR2 YSYEKL. This CDR3 comprises 15 residues. The CDR3 nucleotides are TGCGCCAGCAGCCAAGCCGACAGGGGGCTTTCACCCCTCCACTTT. Translated, it gives CASSQADRGLSPLHF.

The genes are TRBV19 and TRBJ2-5; 10 bases are shared with TRBD1. Germline CDR1 is LNHDA and CDR2 is SQIVND (reference sequence). After removal of 9 bases from V and 5 bases from J, the junction contained 6 bases not matched to a gene. There are 13 residues in the CDR3. Written as DNA, the CDR3 is TGTGCCAGCAACGACAGGGGGCGGGAGACCCAGTACTTC. It translates to CASNDRGRETQYF.

The CDR3 DNA reads as TGTGCCAGCAGCTTTTACAGGGACACTGAAGCTTTCTTT. Translation: CASSFYRDTEAFF. V usage is TRBV7-9 and J usage is TRBJ1-1; D is perhaps TRBD1 (6 bases). V shed 3 bases and J shed 3 bases, with 8 bases lying between them. The CDR3 sequence is 13 residues long. Per germline, CDR1 SEHNR and CDR2 FQNEAQ (reference sequence). Based on the CDR3 plus reference TRBV7-9 and TRBJ1-1, the full variable domain is DTGVSQNPRHKITKRGQNVTFRCDPISEHNRLYWYRQTLGQGPEFLTYFQNEAQLEKSRLLSDRFSAERPKGSFSTLEIQRTEQGDSAMYLCASSFYRDTEAFFGQGTRLTVV.

The chain is built from TRBV6-5 and TRBJ1-1, with TRBD1 matching over 7 bases. The CDR3 length is 14 residues. Germline V gene sequence: CDR1 MNHEY, CDR2 SVGAGI. V trimming: 6 bases; J trimming: 0 bases; junction bases outside the gene matches: 4. The CDR3 nucleotides read TGTGCCAGCAGCAACAGGGGCTTGAACACTGAAGCTTTCTTT. It specifies CASSNRGLNTEAFF.

The J gene is TRBJ1-1, the V gene TRBV28; D is perhaps TRBD1 (6 bases). Germline V CDR1 and CDR2: MDHEN, SYDVKM. The length of the CDR3 is 15 residues. V dropped 2 bases and J dropped 1 base, with 11 bases sitting between them. The CDR3 is CASSLMGAGNTEAFF. CDR3 nucleotide sequence: TGTGCCAGCAGTTTAATGGGGGCAGGGAACACTGAAGCTTTCTTT.

A single count supports this clone. This chain uses TRBV7-2 with TRBJ2-1; D gene ambiguous. The CDR3 covers 15 residues. The ends were cut back, 2 bases at V and 0 bases at J, with 8 bases in the middle. Germline values: CDR1 SGHTA, CDR2 FQGNSA. The CDR3 DNA follows: TGTGCCAGCAGCTTAAGCTACCGCTCCTACAATGAGCAGTTCTTC. It yields the protein CASSLSYRSYNEQFF.

The V and J genes are TRBV4-1 and TRBJ2-3, with D possibly matching TRBD2 (6 bases). Germline values: CDR1 MGHRA, CDR2 YSYEKL. This CDR3 is built from 16 residues. V lost 4 bases, J lost 2 bases, and 16 bases lay in between. The CDR3 region is CASSPPFTGDTDTQYF. In nucleotides, the CDR3 is TGCGCCAGCAGCCCCCCGTTTACGGGGGACACAGATACGCAGTATTTT.

V and J are TRBV19 and TRBJ2-2, with D unclear. The V gene lost 3 bases and the J gene lost 1 base, with 9 bases spanning the gap. The CDR3 sequence is 15 residues long. Looked up from germline, CDR1 is LNHDA and CDR2 is SQIVND (reference sequence). CDR3 region: CASSMWQKNTGELFF. CDR3 nucleotides: TGTGCCAGTAGTATGTGGCAGAAGAACACCGGGGAGCTGTTTTTT.

J is TRBJ1-2 and V is TRBV15; D perhaps matches TRBD1 (6 bases). The CDR3 sequence is 17 residues long. Trimming shortened V by 3 bases and J by 2 bases, and 19 bases separated the two germline ends. Germline CDR1 LNHNV, CDR2 YYDKDF (reference sequence). DNA of the CDR3: TGTGCCACCAGCAGCCCTACGCGGGGGCAACCAAACTATGGCTACACCTTC. Amino acid sequence: CATSSPTRGQPNYGYTF.

The V gene is TRBV19, the J gene TRBJ1-2; D ambiguous. Germline V gives CDR1 LNHDA, CDR2 SQIVND (reference sequence). The V end lost 7 bases, the J end lost 0 bases, and 9 bases lay between the germline ends. The CDR3 is 13 amino acids. CDR3 amino acids: CASTRGANYGYTF. For the CDR3, the DNA is TGTGCCAGTACCCGGGGAGCTAACTATGGCTACACCTTC.

The genes are TRBV3-1 (or the pseudogene TRBV3-2) and TRBJ1-1, with D perhaps TRBD1 (6 bases). CDR1 is LGHDT, CDR2 YNNKEL, per germline (reference sequence). The V end lost 0 bases, the J end lost 7 bases, and 9 bases lay between the germline ends. The CDR3 loop spans 13 amino acids. CDR3 sequence: CASSQDQGNEAFF. The CDR3 bases are TGTGCCAGCAGCCAAGATCAGGGGAATGAAGCTTTCTTT.

The genes are TRBV5-8 and TRBJ1-5; maybe TRBD1 (5 bases). Germline loops: CDR1 SGHTS, CDR2 YDEGEE. V shed 4 bases and J shed 6 bases, with 17 bases lying between them. The CDR3 sequence is 15 residues long. CDR3: CASSRPDSPAQPQHF. The CDR3 DNA reads as TGTGCCAGCAGCCGGCCTGACAGTCCAGCTCAGCCCCAGCATTTT.

The rearrangement links TRBV19 to TRBJ2-2, with 9 bases fitting TRBD2. Germline V CDR1 and CDR2: LNHDA, SQIVND (reference sequence). Trimming at V came to 8 bases and at J to 6 bases, leaving 16 bases not matched to a gene. This CDR3 comprises 17 residues. The CDR3 DNA reads as TGTGCCAGTGCCTATCGTAGCGGGACTAGCTTTCCCGGGGAGCTGTTTTTT. Translated, it gives CASAYRSGTSFPGELFF. Full variable domain (missing parts from reference TRBV19 and TRBJ2-2): DGGITQSPKYLFRKEGQNVTLSCEQNLNHDAMYWYRQDPGQGLRLIYYSQIVNDFQKGDIAEGYSVSREKKESFPLTVTSAQKNPTAFYLCASAYRSGTSFPGELFFGEGSRLTVL.

This chain connects TRBV5-6 to TRBJ2-2; D perhaps matches TRBD2 (5 bases). The V end lost 9 bases, the J end lost 7 bases, and 16 bases lay between the germline ends. The CDR3 runs to 13 residues. Germline CDR1 reads SGHDT; CDR2 reads YYEEEE. The CDR3 is CATQLTGGGELFF. Here the CDR3 DNA reads TGTGCCACCCAGTTGACCGGAGGCGGGGAGCTGTTTTTT.

The V and J genes are TRBV5-1 and TRBJ2-7, with a possible D match to TRBD2 (6 bases). Germline assignment: CDR1 SGHRS and CDR2 YFSETQ. Trimming stripped 4 bases from V and 13 bases from J, with 18 bases between. The CDR3 runs 12 residues. DNA of the CDR3: TGCGCCAGCAGCCTCGGGGGTTTGGCACTATACTTC. This encodes CASSLGGLALYF.

The gene calls are TRBV7-3 and TRBJ2-6, with 7 bases matching TRBD1. Trimming removed 5 bases from V and 0 bases from J; junction bases left unmatched: 1. CDR1 and CDR2 from the germline V gene are SGHTA and FQGTGA. CDR3 length: 15 amino acids. CDR3 amino acids: CASSRQGSGANVLTF. The CDR3 DNA reads as TGTGCCAGCAGCAGACAGGGCTCTGGGGCCAACGTCCTGACTTTC.

J is TRBJ1-1 and V is TRBV6-5, with D unclear. Germline-derived CDR1 and CDR2 are MNHEY and SVGAGI. The CDR3 covers 14 residues. V gave up 0 bases and J gave up 4 bases, with 9 bases separating them. CDR3 DNA sequence: TGTGCCAGCAGTTACTCGGTCGGGTTCACTGAAGCTTTCTTT. Translating gives CASSYSVGFTEAFF.

The chain combines TRBV2 with TRBJ2-5; TRBD1 aligns across 9 bases. This CDR3 comprises 15 residues. J gave up 4 bases and V 6 bases, and 9 bases lay outside the gene matches. The V gene's germline CDR1 is SNHLY and CDR2 FYNNEI. The CDR3 DNA sequence: TGTGCCAGCAGCGCAGGGACAGGGTACGCAGAGACCCAGTACTTC. The encoded protein is CASSAGTGYAETQYF.

The rearrangement links TRBV5-1 to TRBJ1-1, with 8 bases matching TRBD1. The CDR3 consists of 13 residues. From germline, CDR1 is SGHRS and CDR2 YFSETQ. V was pared by 4 bases and J by 6 bases, with 5 bases of the junction left unmatched. In nucleotides, the CDR3 is TGCGCCAGCAGCGCAGGGGGCCAGCCTGAAGCTTTCTTT. Translated: CASSAGGQPEAFF.

This chain joins TRBV9 and TRBJ2-2; unclear D gene. The V gene's germline CDR1 is SGDLS and CDR2 YYNGEE. Trimming took 1 base from V and 3 from J, leaving 4 bases between them. The CDR3 has 13 amino acids. CDR3 DNA sequence: TGTGCCAGCAGCGTAACTCACACCGGGGAGCTGTTTTTT. It encodes CASSVTHTGELFF.

This sequence joins TRBV12-3 or TRBV12-4 and TRBJ1-2; unclear D gene. The CDR3 loop spans 13 amino acids. Trimming shortened V by 2 bases and J by 4 bases, and 8 bases separated the two germline ends. CDR3 loop: CASSLSKSYGYTF. The DNA for the CDR3 is TGTGCCAGCAGTTTATCGAAGAGCTATGGCTACACCTTC.

The chain recombines TRBV5-1 with TRBJ2-3; D ambiguous. Trimming removed 0 bases from V and 2 bases from J, with 10 bases in between. The CDR3 contains 15 residues. Germline V CDR1 and CDR2: SGHRS, YFSETQ. CDR3 sequence (DNA): TGCGCCAGCAGCTTGGCCTGGCCGAACACAGATACGCAGTATTTT. It yields the protein CASSLAWPNTDTQYF. Drawing the rest from reference TRBV5-1 and TRBJ2-3, the complete variable domain is KAGVTQTPRYLIKTRGQQVTLSCSPISGHRSVSWYQQTPGQGLQFLFEYFSETQRNKGNFPGRFSGRQFSNSRSEMNVSTLELGDSALYLCASSLAWPNTDTQYFGPGTRLTVL.

The V and J genes are TRBV7-8 and TRBJ2-1; 10 bases fit TRBD2. V shed 5 bases, J shed 6 bases, and the junction held 10 bases outside the gene matches. CDR1 and CDR2 from the germline V gene are SGHVS and FQNEAQ. The CDR3 has 16 residues. The CDR3: CASSPSPAGGFNEQFF. The DNA of the CDR3 is TGTGCCAGCAGCCCTAGCCCAGCGGGGGGGTTCAATGAGCAGTTCTTC.